This T cell receptor (beta chain) is from a study of early T cells in non-severe SARS-CoV-2 infection. Study summary: Whole-blood bulk RNA, unsorted, was sequenced, and chains were unpaired.

Germline lookup yields CDR1 SSHAT and CDR2 FNYEAQ (reference sequence). The CDR3 is 14 residues long. Trimming pared 5 bases from V and 1 base from J, leaving 12 bases between. Individually, cDNA molecules had unique molecular identifiers attached to them. TCRdb re-called the 5' RACE reads with MiXCR, one entry per CDR3 protein. The repertoire consists of tens of thousands of distinct CDR3 sequences, with around 15% occurring once and the leading ten covering around 3.6%. This chain joins TRBV7-7 and TRBJ2-7; the D gene could be TRBD1 or TRBD2 (5 bases each). The material sequenced was whole blood, taken at baseline. This clonotype was sampled from an adult who was a healthcare worker with PCR-confirmed SARS-CoV-2 infection or an uninfected control (not recorded which). CDR3 residues: CASSPGTLSYEQYF. The CDR3, as DNA: TGTGCCAGCAGCCCGGGGACGTTGTCCTACGAGCAGTACTTC.